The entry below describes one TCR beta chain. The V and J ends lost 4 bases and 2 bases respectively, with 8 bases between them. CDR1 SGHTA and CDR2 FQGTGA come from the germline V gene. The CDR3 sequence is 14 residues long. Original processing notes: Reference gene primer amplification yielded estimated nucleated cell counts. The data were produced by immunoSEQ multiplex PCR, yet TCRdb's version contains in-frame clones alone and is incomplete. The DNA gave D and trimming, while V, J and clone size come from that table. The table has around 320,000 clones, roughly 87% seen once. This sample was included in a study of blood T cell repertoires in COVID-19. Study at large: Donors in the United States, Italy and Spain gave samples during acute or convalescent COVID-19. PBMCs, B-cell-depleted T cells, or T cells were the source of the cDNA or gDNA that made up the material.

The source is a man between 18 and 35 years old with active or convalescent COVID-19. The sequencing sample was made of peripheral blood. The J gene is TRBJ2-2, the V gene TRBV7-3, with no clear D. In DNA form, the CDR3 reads TGTGCCAGCAGCTCACGGTTAAACACCGGGGAGCTGTTTTTT. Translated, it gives CASSSRLNTGELFF.